A selection of T cell receptor beta chains follows, all from one sample in a study of cytomegalovirus exposure and HLA in healthy donors. Profiled with immunoSEQ multiplex PCR; TCRdb holds only in-frame clones, not every one. There are around 130,000 clones in the sample; around 77% occur only once, and about 6% lies in the top ten. The sequenced material came from PBMCs. These receptors originate from a man younger than 35 in good health and CMV-seropositive. CDR3s include the opening cysteine and the closing phenylalanine or tryptophan. A D gene is named only where the DNA matches it firmly. The size entry is marked missing in some rows and otherwise reads once, few, many or a size class.

. TRBJ2-3 TRBV27 TRBD2 CASSFLAGVQKGTDTQYF TGTGCCAGCAGTTTCCTAGCGGGAGTGCAAAAGGGCACAGATACGCAGTATTTT
. TRBJ1-2 TRBV5-4 . CASSPNSRGYTF TGTGCCAGCAGCCCCAACAGCCGGGGCTACACCTTC
. TRBJ1-2 TRBV11-1 TRBD1 CASSLKQGDGYTF TGTGCCAGCAGCTTAAAACAGGGGGACGGCTACACCTTC
. TRBJ2-7 TRBV29-1 . CSVEDGQGGYEQYF TGCAGCGTTGAAGACGGGCAGGGAGGCTACGAGCAGTACTTC
few TRBJ2-1 TRBV7-6 . CASSRGLYNEQFF TGTGCCAGCAGCCGTGGACTTTACAATGAGCAGTTCTTC
. TRBJ2-7 TRBV10-2 TRBD1 CASSEGQGGYEQYF TGCGCCAGCAGTGAGGGACAGGGTGGGTACGAGCAGTACTTC
. TRBJ1-4 TRBV19 TRBD1 CASRETGDGEKLFF TGTGCCAGTAGGGAGACAGGGGATGGAGAAAAACTGTTTTTT
. TRBJ2-1 TRBV7-9 TRBD1 CASSYPGQGYNEQFF TGTGCCAGCAGCTATCCGGGACAGGGCTACAATGAGCAGTTCTTC
once TRBJ1-1 TRBV6-5 . CASSYLGGLNTEAFF TGTGCCAGCAGTTACTTAGGCGGTCTGAACACTGAAGCTTTCTTT
. TRBJ1-1 TRBV5-4 . CASSSLTAGMNTEAFF TGTGCCAGCAGCTCTTTGACAGCTGGAATGAACACTGAAGCTTTCTTT
. TRBJ2-5 TRBV14 TRBD2 CASSQEAGGIRETQYF TGTGCCAGCAGCCAAGAAGCGGGAGGAATCCGGGAGACCCAGTACTTC
. TRBJ2-3 TRBV11-1 TRBD2 CASSSTEGRARGTDTQYF TGTGCCAGCAGCTCTACAGAGGGGAGGGCCCGGGGGACAGATACGCAGTATTTT
. TRBJ2-5 TRBV7-9 . CASSQTGSTEEETQYF TGTGCCAGCAGCCAAACGGGGTCTACCGAAGAAGAGACCCAGTACTTC
. TRBJ2-1 TRBV4-2 . CASSQVGGSYNEQFF TGTGCCAGCAGCCAAGTCGGGGGATCCTACAATGAGCAGTTCTTC
. TRBJ2-1 TRBV11-3 . CASSLDGQSNEQFF TGTGCCAGCAGCTTAGATGGACAGAGCAATGAGCAGTTCTTC
. TRBJ1-5 TRBV27 . CASSVQASGNQPQHF TGTGCCAGCAGCGTACAGGCATCGGGCAATCAGCCCCAGCATTTT
. TRBJ1-3 TRBV29-1 TRBD1 CSVGGGRTGNTIYF TGCAGCGTTGGAGGGGGCAGAACTGGAAACACCATATATTTT